A single sample is the source of the 5 T cell receptor beta chains below, sequenced in a study of cytomegalovirus exposure and HLA in healthy donors. A multiplex PCR was run with 60 Vbeta primers and 13 Jbeta primers. Here immunoSEQ multiplex PCR was the method, and the copy in TCRdb shows in-frame clones only, minus some. The sample has 35,000 to 45,000 clones; around 72% are singletons. Specimen: PBMCs. The receptors shown here come from a woman in her twenties or thirties in good health and CMV-seronegative.

This clone was detected a few times. The genes are TRBV6-5 and TRBJ1-4, with a weak D call TRBD1 (6 bases). The CDR3 runs 14 residues. Germline V gives CDR1 MNHEY, CDR2 SVGAGI. Between the trimmed V and J ends, which lost 5 bases and 8 bases, there was a span of 15 bases. The CDR3 sequence: CASSRDTWAEKLFF. Here the CDR3 DNA reads TGTGCCAGCAGTCGGGACACCTGGGCCGAAAAACTGTTTTTT.

The genes are TRBV7-7 and TRBJ2-3, with 8 positions matching TRBD1. The junction had 1 base not matched to a gene; V was cut back by 5 bases and J by 6 bases. CDR1 and CDR2 (germline): SSHAT, FNYEAQ (reference sequence). The CDR3 consists of 12 residues. CDR3 bases: TGTGCCAGCAGCCACAGGGGGGATACGCAGTATTTT. It translates to CASSHRGDTQYF.

The V and J genes are TRBV30 and TRBJ1-5, with D possibly TRBD1 on 5 matching bases. This CDR3 is built from 13 residues. Trimming cost V 2 bases and J 5 bases, with 10 bases left between them. Germline values: CDR1 GTSNPN, CDR2 SVGIG (reference sequence). CDR3 sequence (DNA): TGTGCCTGGAGTCGGGGGATAGATCAGCCCCAGCATTTT. As protein: CAWSRGIDQPQHF.

V usage is TRBV5-6 and J usage is TRBJ2-7; TRBD2 might be the D (5 bases). Germline CDR1 is SGHDT and CDR2 is YYEEEE. The ends were cut back, 3 bases at V and 2 bases at J, with 15 bases in the middle. CDR3 length: 15 amino acids. The chain's CDR3 is CASSSPGGLAYEQYF. The CDR3 DNA follows: TGTGCCAGCAGCTCCCCCGGCGGACTCGCCTACGAGCAGTACTTC.

This clone has a handful of counts. V usage is TRBV6-4 and J usage is TRBJ2-3, with D perhaps TRBD1 (5 bases). The CDR3 has 15 residues. Germline V CDR1 and CDR2: MRHNA, SNTAGT. V gave up 2 bases and J gave up 0 bases, with 9 bases separating them. CDR3 sequence (DNA): TGTGCCAGCAGTGACGGGTCAGGGAGCACAGATACGCAGTATTTT. Amino acids: CASSDGSGSTDTQYF.